This TCR beta chain comes out of a study of radiotherapy plus CTLA-4 blockade in lung cancer. Study results and limitations: Among reported predictors of response, early blood T cell clone dynamics with interferon-beta performed best.

V dropped 5 bases and J dropped 2 bases, with 15 bases sitting between them. The length of the CDR3 is 16 residues. Germline CDR1 reads SEHNR; CDR2 reads FQNEAQ (reference sequence). As for this clone: Antigen specificity is unknown.

Enrolled patients, whose metastatic non-small-cell lung cancer was chemo-refractory, received focal radiation plus CTLA-4 blockade with ipilimumab. The protocol was immunoSEQ multiplex PCR, while the TCRdb copy is restricted to in-frame clones and leaves out a portion. Here the sample spans just over 60,000 clones, approximately 80% being singletons. Here the sequenced sample was peripheral blood, taken from a patient treated with radiotherapy plus ipilimumab. The TCR originated in a human donor with non-small cell lung cancer who had a complete response to radiotherapy plus ipilimumab. The rearrangement uses TRBV7-9 and TRBJ2-2, with D maybe TRBD1 (6 bases). CDR3: CASSIGQNANTGELFF. The CDR3 DNA sequence: TGTGCCAGCAGCATAGGACAGAATGCTAACACCGGGGAGCTGTTTTTT.